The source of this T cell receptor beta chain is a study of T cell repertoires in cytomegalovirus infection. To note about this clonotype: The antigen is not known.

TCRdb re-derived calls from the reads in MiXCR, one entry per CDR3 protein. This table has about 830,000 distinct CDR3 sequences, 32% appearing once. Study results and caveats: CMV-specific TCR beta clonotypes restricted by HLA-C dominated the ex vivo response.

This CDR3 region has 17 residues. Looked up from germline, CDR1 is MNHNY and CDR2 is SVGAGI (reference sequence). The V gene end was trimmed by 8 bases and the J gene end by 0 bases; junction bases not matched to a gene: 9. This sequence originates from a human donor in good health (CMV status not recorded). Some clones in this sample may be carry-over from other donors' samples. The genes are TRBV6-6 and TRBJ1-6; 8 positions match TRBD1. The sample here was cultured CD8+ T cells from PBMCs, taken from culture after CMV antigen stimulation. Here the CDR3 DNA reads TGTGCCAGCTGCCGGGACAGGAGAAGCTCCTATAATTCACCCCTCCACTTT. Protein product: CASCRDRRSSYNSPLHF.